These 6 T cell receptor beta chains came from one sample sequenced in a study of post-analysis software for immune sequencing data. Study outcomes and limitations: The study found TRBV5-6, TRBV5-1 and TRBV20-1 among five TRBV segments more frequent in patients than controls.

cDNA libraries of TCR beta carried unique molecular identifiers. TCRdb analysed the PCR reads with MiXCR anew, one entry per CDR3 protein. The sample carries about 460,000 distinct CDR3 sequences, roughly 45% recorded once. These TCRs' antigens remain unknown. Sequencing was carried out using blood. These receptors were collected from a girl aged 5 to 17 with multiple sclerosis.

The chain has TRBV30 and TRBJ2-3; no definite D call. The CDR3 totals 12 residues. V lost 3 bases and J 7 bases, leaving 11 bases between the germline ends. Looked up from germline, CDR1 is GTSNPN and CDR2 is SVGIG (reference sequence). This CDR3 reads CAWSENSYTQYF. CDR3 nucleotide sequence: TGTGCCTGGAGCGAAAATTCATATACGCAGTATTTT. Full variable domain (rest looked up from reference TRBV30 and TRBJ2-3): SQTIHQWPATLVQPVGSPLSLECTVEGTSNPNLYWYRQAAGRGLQLLFYSVGIGQISSEVPQNLSASRPQDRQFILSSKKLLLSDSGFYLCAWSENSYTQYFGPGTRLTVL.

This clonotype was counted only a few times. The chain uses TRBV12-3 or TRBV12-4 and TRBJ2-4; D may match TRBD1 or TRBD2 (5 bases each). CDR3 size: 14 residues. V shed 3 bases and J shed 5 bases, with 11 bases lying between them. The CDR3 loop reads CASSLGRLENIQYF. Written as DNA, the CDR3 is TGTGCCAGCAGTTTGGGACGCCTGGAAAACATTCAGTACTTC.

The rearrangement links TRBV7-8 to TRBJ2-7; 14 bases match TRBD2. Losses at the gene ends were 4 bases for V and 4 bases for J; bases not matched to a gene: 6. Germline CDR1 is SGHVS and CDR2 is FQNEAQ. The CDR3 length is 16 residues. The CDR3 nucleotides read TGTGCCAGCAGCTCTACCGGGACTAGCGGGAGTTACGAGCAGTACTTC. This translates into CASSSTGTSGSYEQYF.

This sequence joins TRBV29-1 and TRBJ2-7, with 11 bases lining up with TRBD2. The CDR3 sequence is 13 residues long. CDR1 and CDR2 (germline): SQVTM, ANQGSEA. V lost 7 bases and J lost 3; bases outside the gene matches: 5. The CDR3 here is CSAVAGGYYEQYF. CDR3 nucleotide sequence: TGCAGCGCTGTAGCGGGAGGGTACTACGAGCAGTACTTC.

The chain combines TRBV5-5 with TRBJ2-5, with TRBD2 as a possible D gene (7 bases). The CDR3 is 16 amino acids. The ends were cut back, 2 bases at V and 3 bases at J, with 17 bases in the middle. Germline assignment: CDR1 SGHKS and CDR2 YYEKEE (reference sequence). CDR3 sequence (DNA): TGTGCCAGCAGCTTCCAGGGGTGGGGGGGAGAAGAGACCCAGTACTTC. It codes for CASSFQGWGGEETQYF.

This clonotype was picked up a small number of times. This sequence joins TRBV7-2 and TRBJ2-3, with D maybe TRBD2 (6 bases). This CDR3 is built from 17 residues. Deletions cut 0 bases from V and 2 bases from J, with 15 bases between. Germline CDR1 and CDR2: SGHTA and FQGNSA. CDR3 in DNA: TGTGCCAGCAGCTTAGCTGGGACTGGTTCATCCACAGATACGCAGTATTTT. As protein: CASSLAGTGSSTDTQYF.